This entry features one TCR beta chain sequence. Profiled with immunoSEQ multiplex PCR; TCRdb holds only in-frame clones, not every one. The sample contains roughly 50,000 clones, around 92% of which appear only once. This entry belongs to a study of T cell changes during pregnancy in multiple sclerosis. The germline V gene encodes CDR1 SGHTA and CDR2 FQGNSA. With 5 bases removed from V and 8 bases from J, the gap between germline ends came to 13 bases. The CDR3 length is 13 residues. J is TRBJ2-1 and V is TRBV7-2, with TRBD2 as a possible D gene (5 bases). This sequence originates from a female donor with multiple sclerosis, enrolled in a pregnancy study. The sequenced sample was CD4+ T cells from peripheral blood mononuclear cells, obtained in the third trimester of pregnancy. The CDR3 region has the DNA TGTGCCAGCAGCCTCAGGTGGCGGGATGAGCAGTTCTTC. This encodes CASSLRWRDEQFF.